The 8 T cell receptor beta chains in this list originate from one sample, sequenced in a study of chemoradiotherapy in HPV16-positive cancers. TCRdb's copy holds only in-frame clones and misses some; the assay was immunoSEQ multiplex PCR. The sample lists about 15,000 clones; 60% to 80% were seen once. Sampling was performed from a patient who underwent chemoradiotherapy. Receptors originate from a human donor with HPV-associated anogenital cancer.

The chain couples TRBV6-6 to TRBJ2-3; a possible D gene is TRBD2 (5 bases). Germline CDR1 MNHNY, CDR2 SVGAGI (reference sequence). This CDR3 is built from 14 residues. V shed 5 bases and J shed 3 bases, with 12 bases lying between them. The CDR3 is CASSTTRGTDTQYF. The CDR3 region has the DNA TGTGCCAGCAGTACAACTCGAGGGACAGATACGCAGTATTTT.

The DNA for the CDR3 is TGTGCCAGCAGTGAAAGGGACAGGACAGATACGCAGTATTTT. Encoded protein: CASSERDRTDTQYF. The chain employs TRBV25-1 and TRBJ2-3, with 8 positions matching TRBD1. V lost 2 bases, J lost 3 bases, and 1 base stayed unmatched. The CDR3 consists of 14 residues. Germline-derived CDR1 and CDR2 are MGHDK and SYGVNS.

Only a few counts were recorded for this clone. This sequence joins TRBV18 and TRBJ1-2; a possible D gene is TRBD1 (5 bases). The length of the CDR3 is 13 residues. V was cut by 4 bases and J by 1 base, with 7 bases left in between. Germline V gene sequence: CDR1 KGHSH, CDR2 LQKENI. CDR3 in amino acids: CASSLQGNYGYTF. In nucleotides, the CDR3 is TGTGCCAGCTCACTCCAGGGTAACTATGGCTACACCTTC.

The chain has TRBV5-1 and TRBJ1-6; no firm D call. The CDR3 is 14 residues long. Germline V lookup: CDR1 SGHRS, CDR2 YFSETQ. V lost 2 bases and J lost 7, with 10 bases in between. CDR3 sequence: CASSFRTLNSPLHF. The CDR3 bases are TGCGCCAGCAGCTTTCGGACTCTGAATTCACCCCTCCACTTT.

The CDR3 loop reads CASSQNRGFSGGDAFTDTQYF. CDR3 coding DNA: TGCGCCAGCAGCCAGAACAGGGGATTTAGCGGGGGCGATGCCTTCACAGATACGCAGTATTTT. The V and J genes are TRBV4-1 and TRBJ2-3; 9 bases agree with TRBD2. CDR1 MGHRA and CDR2 YSYEKL come from the germline V gene. The CDR3 spans 21 residues. With 3 bases clipped from V and 2 bases from J, the junction kept 21 bases outside the gene matches.

The chain uses TRBV2 and TRBJ1-6; maybe TRBD1 (6 bases). Trimming left V 3 bases short and J 13 bases short, with 13 bases between. This CDR3 comprises 13 residues. Looked up from germline, CDR1 is SNHLY and CDR2 is FYNNEI. The CDR3 loop is CASSEGGGLPLHF. The CDR3 DNA follows: TGTGCCAGCAGTGAGGGGGGCGGTTTGCCCCTCCACTTT. Filled out from reference TRBV2 and TRBJ1-6, the complete variable domain reads EPEVTQTPSHQVTQMGQEVILRCVPISNHLYFYWYRQILGQKVEFLVSFYNNEISEKSEIFDDQFSVERPDGSNFTLKIRSTKLEDSAMYFCASSEGGGLPLHFGNGTRLTVT.

The chain links TRBV4-3 to TRBJ1-2, with D unresolved. The CDR3 spans 13 residues. Germline CDR1 is LGHNA and CDR2 is YSLEER. The ends were cut back, 0 bases at V and 4 bases at J, with 6 bases in the middle. In DNA, the CDR3 is TGCGCCAGCAGCCAAGACGGGATCTATGGCTACACCTTC. This codes for CASSQDGIYGYTF.

DNA for the CDR3: TGCGCCAGCAGCTTGGTGACCGCCGACACTGAAGCTTTCTTT. It encodes CASSLVTADTEAFF. The genes are TRBV5-1 and TRBJ1-1, with D unresolved. The CDR3 contains 14 residues. Trimming stripped 0 bases from V and 3 bases from J, with 9 bases between. CDR1 and CDR2 (germline): SGHRS, YFSETQ.